This T cell receptor beta chain was found in a study of technical replicates of blood from several donors. Sequenced by immunoSEQ multiplex PCR; TCRdb stores in-frame clones only, minus some. Among over 85,000 clones listed, around 94% were seen once. J lost 0 bases, V lost 3 bases, and 4 bases had no gene match. The V gene's germline CDR1 is SQVTM and CDR2 ANQGSEA. The CDR3 has 15 residues. This sequence was found in a human donor in good health. This chain connects TRBV29-1 to TRBJ2-1, with TRBD2 matching over 8 bases. Sequencing was carried out using T cells isolated from PBMCs. The CDR3 loop reads CSVESGGGSYNEQFF. In nucleotides, the CDR3 is TGCAGCGTTGAGTCGGGGGGGGGCTCCTACAATGAGCAGTTCTTC.